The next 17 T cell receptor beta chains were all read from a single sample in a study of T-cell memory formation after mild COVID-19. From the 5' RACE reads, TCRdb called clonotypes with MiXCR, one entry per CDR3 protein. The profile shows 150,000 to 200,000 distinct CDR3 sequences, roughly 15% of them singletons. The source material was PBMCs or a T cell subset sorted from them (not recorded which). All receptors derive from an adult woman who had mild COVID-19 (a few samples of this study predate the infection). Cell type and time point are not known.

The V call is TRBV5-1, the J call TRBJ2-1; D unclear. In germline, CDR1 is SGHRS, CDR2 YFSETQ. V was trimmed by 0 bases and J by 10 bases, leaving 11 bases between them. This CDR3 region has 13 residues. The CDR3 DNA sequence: TGCGCCAGCAGCTTGGGGGGATTCTGGGAGCAGTTCTTC. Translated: CASSLGGFWEQFF.

The CDR3 here is CAISLAVGGGDEQFF. The CDR3 bases are TGTGCCATCAGTTTAGCGGTTGGAGGGGGAGATGAGCAGTTCTTC. This chain connects TRBV10-3 to TRBJ2-1; the D call may be TRBD1 or TRBD2 (6 bases each). This CDR3 has 15 residues. V was trimmed by 5 bases and J by 8 bases, leaving 19 bases between them. The germline gives CDR1 ENHRY, CDR2 SYGVKD.

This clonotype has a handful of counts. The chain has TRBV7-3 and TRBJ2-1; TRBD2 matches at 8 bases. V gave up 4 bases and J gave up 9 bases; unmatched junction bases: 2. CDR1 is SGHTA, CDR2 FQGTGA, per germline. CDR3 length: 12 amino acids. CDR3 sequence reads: CASSSGGFEQFF. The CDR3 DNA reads TGTGCCAGCAGCTCGGGGGGGTTTGAGCAGTTCTTC.

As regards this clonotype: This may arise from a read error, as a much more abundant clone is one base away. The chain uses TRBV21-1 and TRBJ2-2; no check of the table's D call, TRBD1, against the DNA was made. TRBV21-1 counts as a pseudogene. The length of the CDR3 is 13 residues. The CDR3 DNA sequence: TGTGCCAGCATCCAACAGGGGGCCGTGGAGCTGTTTTTT. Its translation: CASIQQGAVELFF.

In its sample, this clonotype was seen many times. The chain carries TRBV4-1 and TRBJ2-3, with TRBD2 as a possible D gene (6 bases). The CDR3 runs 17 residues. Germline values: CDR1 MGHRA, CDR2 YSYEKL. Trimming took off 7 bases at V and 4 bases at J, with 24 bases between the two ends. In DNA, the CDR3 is TGCGCCAGCACCACCCTCGGGGGACCCCGGGGATCAGATACGCAGTATTTT. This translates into CASTTLGGPRGSDTQYF.

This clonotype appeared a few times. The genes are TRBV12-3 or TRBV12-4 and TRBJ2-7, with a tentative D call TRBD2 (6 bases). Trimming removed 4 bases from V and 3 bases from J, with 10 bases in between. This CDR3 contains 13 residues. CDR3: CASSWDSDYEQYF. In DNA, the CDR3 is TGTGCCAGCAGTTGGGACTCTGACTACGAGCAGTACTTC.

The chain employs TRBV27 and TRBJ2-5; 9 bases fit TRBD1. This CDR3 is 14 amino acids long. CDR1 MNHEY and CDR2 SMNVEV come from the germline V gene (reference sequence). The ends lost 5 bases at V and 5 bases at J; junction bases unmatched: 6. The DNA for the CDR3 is TGTGCCAGCAGTCCCGGACAGGGGATCGAGACCCAGTACTTC. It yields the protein CASSPGQGIETQYF.

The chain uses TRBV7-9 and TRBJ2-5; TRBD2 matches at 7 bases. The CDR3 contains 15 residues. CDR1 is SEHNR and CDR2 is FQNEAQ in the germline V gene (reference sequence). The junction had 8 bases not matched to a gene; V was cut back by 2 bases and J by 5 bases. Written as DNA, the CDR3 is TGTGCCAGCAGCTTACAAGTGGGAGGGCTGGAGACCCAGTACTTC. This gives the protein CASSLQVGGLETQYF.

CDR3 bases: TGTGCCTGGAGTGTATCAGCGAACACTGAAGCTTTCTTT. It encodes CAWSVSANTEAFF. This rearrangement joins TRBV30 to TRBJ1-1; D remains unclear. The germline gives CDR1 GTSNPN, CDR2 SVGIG (reference sequence). This CDR3 spans 13 amino acids. Trimming pared 0 bases from V and 1 base from J, leaving 6 bases between.

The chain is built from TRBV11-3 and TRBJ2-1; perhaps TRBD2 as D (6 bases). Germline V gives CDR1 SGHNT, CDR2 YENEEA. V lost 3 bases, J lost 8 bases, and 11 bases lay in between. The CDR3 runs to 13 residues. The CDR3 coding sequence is TGTGCCAGCAGCTTGGAGCAGCGGGATGAGCAGTTCTTC. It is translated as CASSLEQRDEQFF.

The CDR3 protein is CASSIGLAGPTQQYF. CDR3 nucleotide sequence: TGTGCCAGTAGTATTGGTTTAGCGGGTCCGACCCAGCAGTACTTC. This sequence joins TRBV19 and TRBJ2-7; 7 nucleotides align to TRBD2. This CDR3 comprises 15 residues. CDR1 LNHDA and CDR2 SQIVND come from the germline V gene (reference sequence). Trimming cost V 3 bases and J 8 bases; bases outside gene matches: 13. The full variable domain, in which reference TRBV19 and TRBJ2-7 provide the parts outside the CDR3, is DGGITQSPKYLFRKEGQNVTLSCEQNLNHDAMYWYRQDPGQGLRLIYYSQIVNDFQKGDIAEGYSVSREKKESFPLTVTSAQKNPTAFYLCASSIGLAGPTQQYFGPGTRLTVT.

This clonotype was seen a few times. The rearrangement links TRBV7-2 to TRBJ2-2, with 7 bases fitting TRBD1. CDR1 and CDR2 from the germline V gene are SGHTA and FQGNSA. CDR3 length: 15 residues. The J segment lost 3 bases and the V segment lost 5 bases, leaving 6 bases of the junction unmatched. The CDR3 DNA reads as TGTGCCAGCAGCAGCAGGGGGTCGGACACCGGGGAGCTGTTTTTT. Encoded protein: CASSSRGSDTGELFF.

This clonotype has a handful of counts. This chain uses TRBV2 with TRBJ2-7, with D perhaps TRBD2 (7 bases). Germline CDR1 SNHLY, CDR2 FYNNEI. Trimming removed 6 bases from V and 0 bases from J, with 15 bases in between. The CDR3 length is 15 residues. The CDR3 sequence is CASREGRGSSYEQYF. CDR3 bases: TGTGCCAGCAGGGAGGGGAGGGGGAGCTCCTACGAGCAGTACTTC.

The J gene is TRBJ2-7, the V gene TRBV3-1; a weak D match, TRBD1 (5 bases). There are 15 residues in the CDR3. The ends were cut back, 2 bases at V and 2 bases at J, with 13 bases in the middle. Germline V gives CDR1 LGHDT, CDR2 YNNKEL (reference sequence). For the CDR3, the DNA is TGTGCCAGCAGCCAACAGACCGACAGCACCTACGAGCAGTACTTC. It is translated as CASSQQTDSTYEQYF.

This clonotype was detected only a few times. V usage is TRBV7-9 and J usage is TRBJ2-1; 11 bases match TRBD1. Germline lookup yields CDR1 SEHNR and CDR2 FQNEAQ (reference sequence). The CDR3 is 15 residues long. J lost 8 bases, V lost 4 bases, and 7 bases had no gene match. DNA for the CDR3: TGTGCCAGCAGCTCCCCCGGGACAGGGGGACATGAGCAGTTCTTC. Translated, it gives CASSSPGTGGHEQFF.

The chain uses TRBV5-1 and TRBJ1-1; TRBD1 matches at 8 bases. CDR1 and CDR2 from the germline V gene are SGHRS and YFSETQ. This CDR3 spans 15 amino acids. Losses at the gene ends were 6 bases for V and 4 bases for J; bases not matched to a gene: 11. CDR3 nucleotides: TGCGCCAGCAACACGGATGGCAGGGGGCCCACTGAAGCTTTCTTT. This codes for CASNTDGRGPTEAFF.

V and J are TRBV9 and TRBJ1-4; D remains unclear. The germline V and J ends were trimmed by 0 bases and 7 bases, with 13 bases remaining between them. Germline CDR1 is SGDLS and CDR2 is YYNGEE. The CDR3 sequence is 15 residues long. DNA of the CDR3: TGTGCCAGCAGCGTAGGCCCGATACGGGGTGAAAAACTGTTTTTT. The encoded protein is CASSVGPIRGEKLFF.